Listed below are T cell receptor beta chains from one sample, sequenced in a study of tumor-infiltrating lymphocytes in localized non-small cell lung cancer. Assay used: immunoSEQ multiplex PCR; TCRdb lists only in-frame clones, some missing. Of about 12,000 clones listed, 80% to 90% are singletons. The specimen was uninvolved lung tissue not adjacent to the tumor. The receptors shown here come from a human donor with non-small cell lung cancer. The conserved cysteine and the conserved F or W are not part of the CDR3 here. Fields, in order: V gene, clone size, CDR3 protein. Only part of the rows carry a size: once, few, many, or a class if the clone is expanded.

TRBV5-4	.	ASSLNDNEQF
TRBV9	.	ASRPSGGGYT
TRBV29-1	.	SVQGDGTEAF
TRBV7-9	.	ASSFSDQPQH
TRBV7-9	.	ASSFGTGQETQY
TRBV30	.	AWSAVGSLDYEQY
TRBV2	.	ARSTGGGDGYT
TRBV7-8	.	ASSLQGASGANVLT
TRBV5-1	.	ASSGEGNEQY
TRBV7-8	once	ASSLTGVGGSEQF
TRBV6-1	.	ASSEGGSGRAETQY
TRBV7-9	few	ASSQGGFTEAF
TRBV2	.	ASSTHTSGANVLT
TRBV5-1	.	ASSLLERDTEAF
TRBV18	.	ASSLREGIQY
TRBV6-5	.	ASITRPGAEAF
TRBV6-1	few	ASPELRAGEAF
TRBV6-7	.	ASSYSCGGDTEAF
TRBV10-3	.	AISGSTGARYTEAF
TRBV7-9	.	ASSQQGASTEAF
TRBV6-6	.	ASSYMDSNQPQH
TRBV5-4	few	ASSLVPGARVTEAF
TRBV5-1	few	ASSLGGTSTEAF
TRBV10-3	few	AITQTGNTGELF
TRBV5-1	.	ASSRERTQETQY
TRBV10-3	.	AISVSMTENLAGNTDTQY
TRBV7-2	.	ASSQSDTQY
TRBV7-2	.	ASSPGLALNYGYT
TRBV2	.	ASSGGQGSSGANVLT
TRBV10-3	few	AITPGQGVYEQY
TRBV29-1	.	SVGWVTYNEQF
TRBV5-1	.	ASSLVGRVTDTQY
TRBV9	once	ASSVAAAGEGGYT
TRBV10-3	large	AISETDNYGYT
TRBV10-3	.	AISGGGIADTQY
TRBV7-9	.	ASSQTSGGTSTDTQY
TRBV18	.	ASSPAHPSSYNEQF
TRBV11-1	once	ASSLQNNQPQH
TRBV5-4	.	ASSLGRARPEGEQF
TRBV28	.	ASSAGWGGESYT
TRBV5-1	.	ASKAGVIETQY
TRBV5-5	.	ASSLWGRANEKLF
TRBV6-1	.	ASQQGIRETQY
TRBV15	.	ATSRDLTSGSSDTQY
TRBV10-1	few	ASSGTAETEAF
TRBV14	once	ASSRTNTGANEQF
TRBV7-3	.	ASSYAGVADTQY
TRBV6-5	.	ASSYWTGQGTYEQY
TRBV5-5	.	ASSFTPTRANYGYT
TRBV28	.	ASSPTYRFWYQETQY
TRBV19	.	ASSRGGSTDTQY
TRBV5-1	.	ASSPEGFSGNTIY